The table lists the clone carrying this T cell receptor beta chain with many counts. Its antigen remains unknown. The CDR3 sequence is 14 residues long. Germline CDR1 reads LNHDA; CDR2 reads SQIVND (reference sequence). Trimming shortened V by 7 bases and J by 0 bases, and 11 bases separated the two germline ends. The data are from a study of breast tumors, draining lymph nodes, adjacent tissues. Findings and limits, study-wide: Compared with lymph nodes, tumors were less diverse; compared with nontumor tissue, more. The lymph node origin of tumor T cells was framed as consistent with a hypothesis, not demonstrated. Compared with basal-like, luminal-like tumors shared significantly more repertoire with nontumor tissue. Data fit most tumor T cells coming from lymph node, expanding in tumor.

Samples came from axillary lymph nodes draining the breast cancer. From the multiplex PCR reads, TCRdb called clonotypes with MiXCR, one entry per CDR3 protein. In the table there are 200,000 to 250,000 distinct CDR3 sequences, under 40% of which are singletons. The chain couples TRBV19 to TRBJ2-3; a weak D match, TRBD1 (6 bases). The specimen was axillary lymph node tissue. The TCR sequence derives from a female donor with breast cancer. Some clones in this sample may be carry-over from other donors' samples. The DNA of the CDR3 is TGTGCCAGTATGAGAGGGGGTAGCACAGATACGCAGTATTTT. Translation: CASMRGGSTDTQYF.